The clone carrying this TCR beta chain was seen many times. As yet, its antigen is unknown. This entry is derived from a study of blood T cells in healthy people across ages. Turning to the study itself: Through template switching, about one barcoded beta molecule was captured per two T cells, as measured in model experiments.

A second about 7 to 12 cycle PCR used barcoded and J-beta primers. The study obtained at least 2.5 million CDR3-containing paired-end reads from every sample. TCRdb recomputed calls from the 5' RACE reads with MiXCR, one row per CDR3 protein. The table has around 1,900,000 distinct CDR3 sequences, about two fifths seen once; the top ten hold 20% to 25%. Study-level points and caveats: Older age coincided with a roughly linear decline in TCR beta diversity per million T cells. Compared with aged donors, long-lived donors showed fewer expanded clones, suggesting selection.

Germline V gene data show CDR1 as SGHDT and CDR2 as YYEEEE. Losses at the gene ends were 4 bases for V and 0 bases for J; bases not matched to a gene: 8. The CDR3 has 16 amino acids. V gene TRBV5-6 combines with J gene TRBJ1-2; 8 bases align to TRBD1. Sequencing input: blood. This sequence was found in a human donor in good health. CDR3 protein: CASSRWDRPTNYGYTF. CDR3 DNA: TGTGCCAGCAGCCGATGGGACAGGCCGACTAACTATGGCTACACCTTC. Full variable domain (rest looked up from reference TRBV5-6 and TRBJ1-2): DAGVTQSPTHLIKTRGQQVTLRCSPKSGHDTVSWYQQALGQGPQFIFQYYEEEERQRGNFPDRFSGHQFPNYSSELNVNALLLGDSALYLCASSRWDRPTNYGYTFGSGTRLTVV.